These 17 T cell receptor beta chains were all obtained from the same sample, sequenced in a study of cytomegalovirus exposure and HLA in healthy donors. Primers: 60 Vbeta forward and 13 Jbeta reverse. Measured with immunoSEQ multiplex PCR; TCRdb has only the in-frame clones, and not every one. Among about 120,000 clones listed, 66% were seen once. Sequenced material: PBMCs. The receptors were gathered from a man between 18 and 35 years old in good health and CMV-seronegative.

This sequence joins TRBV9 and TRBJ1-2, with D possibly TRBD1 on 5 matching bases. Trimming cost V 0 bases and J 0 bases, with 9 bases left between them. CDR3 size: 15 residues. Looked up from germline, CDR1 is SGDLS and CDR2 is YYNGEE. CDR3: CASSVGRGANYGYTF. In nucleotides, the CDR3 is TGTGCCAGCAGCGTAGGGAGGGGAGCTAACTATGGCTACACCTTC.

This CDR3 is CASTIGTGKNIQYF. CDR3 coding DNA: TGTGCCAGTACCATCGGGACAGGAAAAAACATTCAGTACTTC. The rearrangement joins TRBV19 to TRBJ2-4; TRBD1 matches 8 bases. CDR3 size: 14 residues. Trimming removed 7 bases from V and 4 bases from J; junction bases left unmatched: 6. Germline CDR1 reads LNHDA; CDR2 reads SQIVND (reference sequence).

This rearrangement joins TRBV6-1 to TRBJ1-5; the match to TRBD1 covers 7 bases. CDR3 length equals 15 residues. With 2 bases clipped from V and 8 bases from J, the junction kept 9 bases outside the gene matches. Germline V gene sequence: CDR1 MNHNS, CDR2 SASEGT. CDR3: CASSETGTEKEPQHF. The CDR3 region has the DNA TGTGCCAGCAGTGAAACCGGGACAGAGAAGGAGCCCCAGCATTTT.

The count of this clone is one. Other DNA sequences in this specimen translate into the identical CDR3. The V gene is TRBV29-1, the J gene TRBJ1-5; D is possibly TRBD1 (5 bases). The CDR3 length is 13 residues. V was pared by 4 bases and J by 7 bases, with 14 bases between. Germline V gene sequence: CDR1 SQVTM, CDR2 ANQGSEA. CDR3 in amino acids: CSVAAATGQPQHF. CDR3 DNA sequence: TGCAGCGTTGCCGCGGCAACAGGACAGCCCCAGCATTTT.

The chain couples TRBV27 to TRBJ2-5; 11 bases match TRBD1. The CDR3 runs 14 residues. Germline V gene data show CDR1 as MNHEY and CDR2 as SMNVEV (reference sequence). The J segment lost 4 bases and the V segment lost 6 bases, leaving 4 bases of the junction unmatched. The CDR3 sequence is CASRDRGRIETQYF. DNA of the CDR3: TGTGCCAGCAGGGACAGGGGGCGGATAGAGACCCAGTACTTC.

The DNA for the CDR3 is TGCAGCGTTGCCCGGAATCTAGGTAACGGCTACACCTTC. The encoded protein is CSVARNLGNGYTF. The rearrangement joins TRBV29-1 to TRBJ1-2; no clear D. Germline CDR1 reads SQVTM; CDR2 reads ANQGSEA. V gave up 4 bases and J gave up 8 bases, with 17 bases separating them. The CDR3 runs to 13 residues.

The V call is TRBV6-5, the J call TRBJ1-4; D remains ambiguous. The V gene's germline CDR1 is MNHEY and CDR2 SVGAGI. This CDR3 is built from 14 residues. Trimming removed 5 bases at V and 7 bases at J, with 14 bases between. CDR3 sequence (DNA): TGTGCCAGCAGTCGGAAGGAGGGCAGTGAAAAACTGTTTTTT. This gives the protein CASSRKEGSEKLFF.

This chain uses TRBV12-5 with TRBJ2-5; TRBD2 matches at 8 bases. The CDR3 extends over 15 amino acids. Germline V gene data show CDR1 as LGHNT and CDR2 as FRNRAP. J lost 1 base, V lost 1 base, and 2 bases had no gene match. Here the CDR3 DNA reads TGTGCTAGTGGTTTGGGACTAGCGACCCAAGAGACCCAGTACTTC. Its protein product is CASGLGLATQETQYF. Together with reference TRBV12-5 and TRBJ2-5, the CDR3 gives the full variable domain: DARVTQTPRHKVTEMGQEVTMRCQPILGHNTVFWYRQTMMQGLELLAYFRNRAPLDDSGMPKDRFSAEMPDATLATLKIQPSEPRDSAVYFCASGLGLATQETQYFGPGTRLLVL.

The chain carries TRBV7-2 and TRBJ2-7, with 8 bases aligning to TRBD1. This CDR3 is built from 15 residues. V was clipped by 1 base and J by 4 bases; unmatched bases: 6. CDR1 and CDR2 (germline): SGHTA, FQGNSA. Here the CDR3 DNA reads TGTGCCAGCAGCTTAGGGCAGGGGGCGCTTTACGAGCAGTACTTC. As protein: CASSLGQGALYEQYF.

CDR3 nucleotide sequence: TGTGCCAGCAGCAGCAGCGGGGCCCCACGAGATACGCAGTATTTT. It translates to CASSSSGAPRDTQYF. This chain links TRBV9 with TRBJ2-3; TRBD2 matches 7 bases. V lost 4 bases to trimming and J lost 5 bases; unmatched junction nucleotides: 10. This CDR3 comprises 15 residues. Germline loops: CDR1 SGDLS, CDR2 YYNGEE.

This clone was counted a single time. The CDR3: CASCGELADTGELFF. Here the CDR3 DNA reads TGCGCCAGCTGCGGGGAACTAGCGGACACCGGGGAGCTGTTTTTT. The rearrangement joins TRBV5-1 to TRBJ2-2, with 8 nucleotides matching TRBD2. J lost 3 bases, V lost 7 bases, and 8 bases had no gene match. CDR3 size: 15 residues. CDR1 and CDR2 (germline): SGHRS, YFSETQ.

The V call is TRBV9, the J call TRBJ1-2, with a weak D call TRBD1 (5 bases). Germline CDR1 SGDLS, CDR2 YYNGEE. There are 15 residues in the CDR3. With 0 bases removed from V and 3 bases from J, the gap between germline ends came to 12 bases. CDR3 residues: CASSVGPGSDYGYTF. The DNA for the CDR3 is TGTGCCAGCAGCGTAGGACCAGGGTCGGACTATGGCTACACCTTC.

This chain uses TRBV5-6 with TRBJ1-2; D is ambiguous. Germline V gene lookup returns CDR1 SGHDT and CDR2 YYEEEE. The CDR3 loop spans 14 amino acids. V lost 3 bases, J lost 6 bases, and 15 bases lay in between. The DNA of the CDR3 is TGTGCCAGCAGCTCAAGAGAGCGAGCGAATGGCTACACCTTC. It encodes CASSSRERANGYTF.

This clone was detected only once. The chain has TRBV21-1 and TRBJ2-7; whether TRBD1, the table's D call, matches the DNA was not checked. TRBV21-1 is a documented pseudogene. The CDR3 runs to 17 residues. This CDR3 reads CASSKVFGRDRPYEQYF. CDR3 coding DNA: TGTGCCAGCAGCAAAGTATTTGGCCGGGACAGGCCCTACGAGCAGTACTTC.

This clone was detected only a few times. The chain couples TRBV7-9 to TRBJ1-2, with D maybe TRBD1 (6 bases). V gave up 4 bases and J gave up 6 bases, with 18 bases separating them. The CDR3 has 15 amino acids. Germline V gene sequence: CDR1 SEHNR, CDR2 FQNEAQ (reference sequence). The CDR3 region is CASSSSPSGENGYTF. In DNA, the CDR3 is TGTGCCAGCAGCTCTAGTCCATCAGGGGAGAATGGCTACACCTTC.

The chain combines TRBV4-2 with TRBJ1-1; a weak D match, TRBD1 (5 bases). The CDR3 is 14 residues long. V was cut by 8 bases and J by 6 bases, with 19 bases left in between. Germline CDR1 reads LGHNA; CDR2 reads YNFKEQ. CDR3 region: CASREYGGGAEAFF. The CDR3, as DNA: TGTGCCAGCCGGGAATACGGGGGAGGCGCTGAAGCTTTCTTT.

The chain links TRBV10-2 to TRBJ1-4; no firm D call. The CDR3 length is 13 residues. Trimming cost V 3 bases and J 5 bases, with 7 bases left between them. Germline V lookup: CDR1 WSHSY, CDR2 SAAADI. The CDR3 nucleotides are TGCGCCAGCAGTGATGGCGGGAATGAAAAACTGTTTTTT. Protein sequence: CASSDGGNEKLFF.